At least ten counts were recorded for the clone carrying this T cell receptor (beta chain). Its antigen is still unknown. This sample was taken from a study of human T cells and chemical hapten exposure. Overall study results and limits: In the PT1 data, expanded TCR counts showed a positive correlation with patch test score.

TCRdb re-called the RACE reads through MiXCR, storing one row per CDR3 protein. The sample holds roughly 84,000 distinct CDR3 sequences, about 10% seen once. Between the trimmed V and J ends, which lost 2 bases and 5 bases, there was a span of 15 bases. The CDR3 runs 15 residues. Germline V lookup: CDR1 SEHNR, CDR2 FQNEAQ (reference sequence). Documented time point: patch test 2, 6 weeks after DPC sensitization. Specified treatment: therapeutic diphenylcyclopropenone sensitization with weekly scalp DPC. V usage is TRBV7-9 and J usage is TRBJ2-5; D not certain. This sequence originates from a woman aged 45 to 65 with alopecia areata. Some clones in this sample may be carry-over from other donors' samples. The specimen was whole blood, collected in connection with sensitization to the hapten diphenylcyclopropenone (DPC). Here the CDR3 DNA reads TGTGCCAGCAGCTTAAGCTTCGCTGTGGTGGAGACCCAGTACTTC. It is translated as CASSLSFAVVETQYF.